The present T cell receptor (beta chain) was sequenced within a study of Ad26.COV2.S vaccination and SARS-CoV-2 variants. Study information: Donor was in the COV1001 Ad26.COV2.S trial arm. The vaccine Ad26.COV2.S was put into the muscle once, or twice with 56 days between. Whole-study results and caveats: Greater spike-specific TCR breadth was seen in vaccine recipients than in placebo recipients.

TCRdb's copy holds only in-frame clones and misses some; the assay was immunoSEQ multiplex PCR. The sample includes fewer than 600,000 clones, around 89% of them seen just once. CDR1 SGDLS and CDR2 YYNGEE come from the germline V gene. The CDR3 has 16 amino acids. The ends lost 0 bases at V and 8 bases at J; junction bases unmatched: 7. Regarding treatment: over 15 received Ad26.COV2.S at low or high dose, single or two shots; roughly 5 received placebo; per-sample allocation not given. Sampling was done on day 63 after the first vaccine or placebo injection. In regard to this clone: Its antigen remains unknown.

This sample comprised peripheral blood, obtained in a trial of Ad26.COV2.S vaccine versus placebo. The gene calls are TRBV9 and TRBJ2-3; TRBD2 matches at 12 bases. This sequence was found in a person aged 18-60 years who received the Ad26.COV2.S COVID-19 vaccine or a placebo. The CDR3 DNA is TGTGCCAGCAGCGTAGCACTAGCGGGGGGATTGGTTACGCAGTATTTT. Protein sequence: CASSVALAGGLVTQYF.